This T cell receptor (beta chain) was observed in a study of T cells in Graves' hyperthyroidism and ophthalmopathy. This clonotype was detected a few times. CDR3 length equals 14 residues. Trimming cost V 2 bases and J 1 base; bases outside gene matches: 4. Per germline, CDR1 GTSNPN and CDR2 SVGIG (reference sequence). RNA transcripts served as the template for amplifying TCR beta CDR3 regions. The TCR CDR3 first-round RT-PCR relied on the HTBI primer set. A single record per CDR3 protein comes from TCRdb applying MiXCR to the multiplex PCR reads. The sample lists roughly 180,000 distinct CDR3 sequences; roughly 10% were seen once.

The V and J genes are TRBV30 and TRBJ2-7; 8 positions match TRBD1. This TCR was sampled from a woman between 18 and 29 years old with Graves' hyperthyroidism that later progressed to Graves' ophthalmopathy. Sequenced material: blood. The CDR3 DNA reads TGTGCCTGGAGTACGACAGGGGAGTCCTACGAGCAGTACTTC. This translates into CAWSTTGESYEQYF.